The 30 T cell receptor beta chains in this list originate from one sample, sequenced in a study of T-cell memory formation after mild COVID-19. MiXCR was run by TCRdb on the 5' RACE reads, yielding one entry per CDR3 protein. The sample contains 140,000 or so distinct CDR3 sequences, around 15% of which appear only once. The material sequenced was PBMCs or a T cell subset sorted from them (not recorded which). The receptors here all came from an adult woman who had mild COVID-19 (a few samples of this study predate the infection). Cell type and time point are not known.

The genes are TRBV7-8 and TRBJ2-2, with 8 positions matching TRBD2. Looked up from germline, CDR1 is SGHVS and CDR2 is FQNEAQ. Trimming removed 1 base from V and 3 bases from J; junction bases left unmatched: 7. This CDR3 is built from 17 residues. CDR3 in amino acids: CASSLVVGRADTGELFF. CDR3 sequence (DNA): TGTGCCAGCAGCTTAGTGGTCGGGAGGGCCGACACCGGGGAGCTGTTTTTT.

The chain joins TRBV9 to TRBJ1-5, with 7 bases identical to TRBD1. Germline V gives CDR1 SGDLS, CDR2 YYNGEE. This CDR3 contains 15 residues. Germline trimming cut 1 base from V and 5 bases from J; bases unmatched to any gene: 6. The DNA of the CDR3 is TGTGCCAGCAGCGTAACAGGGGAATCTTATCAGCCCCAGCATTTT. It encodes CASSVTGESYQPQHF.

This clonotype showed up just a few times. This chain links TRBV12-3 or TRBV12-4 with TRBJ2-7, with D uncertain. Trimming pared 2 bases from V and 7 bases from J, leaving 9 bases between. The CDR3 spans 12 residues. Written as DNA, the CDR3 is TGTGCCAGCAGTTTAATTTTGAGTGAGCAGTACTTC. This codes for CASSLILSEQYF.

This clonotype has a handful of counts. The chain is built from TRBV12-3 or TRBV12-4 and TRBJ2-3; D gene ambiguous. Deletions cut 3 bases from V and 2 bases from J, with 6 bases between. This CDR3 has 13 residues. The CDR3 sequence is CASSFILTDTQYF. The CDR3 bases are TGTGCCAGCAGTTTCATTCTCACAGATACGCAGTATTTT.

This clonotype was counted between two and nine times. The chain employs TRBV7-9 and TRBJ2-3; TRBD2 matches at 9 bases. The V segment lost 0 bases and the J segment 1 base; nucleotides outside the gene matches: 11. Per the germline V gene, CDR1 is SEHNR and CDR2 is FQNEAQ (reference sequence). The CDR3 has 19 amino acids. CDR3 region: CASSLASPSSGTGTDTQYF. As DNA, the CDR3 is TGTGCCAGCAGCTTAGCTTCCCCGTCTAGCGGGACCGGCACAGATACGCAGTATTTT. Full variable domain (remainder filled in from reference TRBV7-9 and TRBJ2-3): DTGVSQNPRHKITKRGQNVTFRCDPISEHNRLYWYRQTLGQGPEFLTYFQNEAQLEKSRLLSDRFSAERPKGSFSTLEIQRTEQGDSAMYLCASSLASPSSGTGTDTQYFGPGTRLTVL.

This clonotype showed up many times. The chain recombines TRBV6-5 with TRBJ2-4; 10 bases match TRBD2. The CDR3 spans 16 residues. Germline-derived CDR1 and CDR2 are MNHEY and SVGAGI. The V segment lost 6 bases and the J segment 6 bases; nucleotides outside the gene matches: 11. CDR3 in amino acids: CASSPGLAASVNIQYF. The CDR3 coding sequence is TGTGCCAGCAGCCCCGGACTAGCGGCTTCGGTAAACATTCAGTACTTC.

In its sample, this clonotype was seen a few times. The chain employs TRBV4-1 and TRBJ2-2; TRBD1 aligns across 7 bases. The V gene's germline CDR1 is MGHRA and CDR2 YSYEKL. Germline trimming cut 3 bases from V and 7 bases from J; bases unmatched to any gene: 14. The CDR3 runs to 17 residues. CDR3 coding DNA: TGCGCCAGCAGCCACTTTTCTATAGGACAGGCGGACGGGGAGCTGTTTTTT. It is translated as CASSHFSIGQADGELFF.

This clonotype has a handful of counts. V is TRBV7-6 and J is TRBJ1-4; a weak D match, TRBD1 (6 bases). The CDR3 covers 12 residues. Between the trimmed V and J ends, which lost 3 bases and 10 bases, there was a span of 9 bases. Germline CDR1 SGHVS, CDR2 FNYEAQ. CDR3 sequence: CASSLGAGKLFF. CDR3 DNA: TGTGCCAGCAGCTTGGGGGCGGGAAAACTGTTTTTT.

The table lists this clonotype with a few counts. The genes are TRBV4-1 and TRBJ2-7; no clear D. Trimming shortened V by 6 bases and J by 4 bases, and 22 bases separated the two germline ends. Germline V lookup: CDR1 MGHRA, CDR2 YSYEKL. This CDR3 has 16 residues. The CDR3 loop reads CASRRLLAAYRYEQYF. CDR3 bases: TGCGCCAGCAGGAGGCTCCTGGCAGCATATCGGTACGAGCAGTACTTC.

The sample holds a few counts of this clonotype. The rearrangement links TRBV2 to TRBJ2-5; 10 nucleotides agree with TRBD1. The CDR3 has 15 residues. V dropped 4 bases and J dropped 4; count of bases not matched to a gene: 6. Looked up from germline, CDR1 is SNHLY and CDR2 is FYNNEI. The CDR3: CASSARQGAGETQYF. DNA for the CDR3: TGTGCCAGCAGTGCCCGACAGGGGGCTGGAGAGACCCAGTACTTC.

The chain recombines TRBV6-5 with TRBJ2-7; 9 positions match TRBD1. The germline gives CDR1 MNHEY, CDR2 SVGAGI. The CDR3 runs to 14 residues. The V gene end was trimmed by 1 base and the J gene end by 4 bases; junction bases not matched to a gene: 2. CDR3: CASSYLTGGYEQYF. Here the CDR3 DNA reads TGTGCCAGCAGTTACTTGACAGGGGGATACGAGCAGTACTTC.

J is TRBJ2-1 and V is TRBV5-1; D assignment may be TRBD1 or TRBD2 (5 bases each). The V and J ends lost 4 bases and 3 bases respectively, with 14 bases between them. In germline, CDR1 is SGHRS, CDR2 YFSETQ. The CDR3 consists of 15 residues. CDR3 residues: CASSRTPGSYNEQFF. In nucleotides, the CDR3 is TGCGCCAGCAGCCGAACCCCAGGGAGCTACAATGAGCAGTTCTTC.

The chain employs TRBV7-9 and TRBJ1-5; the D gene is possibly TRBD1 (5 bases). CDR3 length: 12 residues. CDR1 and CDR2 from the germline V gene are SEHNR and FQNEAQ (reference sequence). Trimming shortened V by 7 bases and J by 7 bases, and 11 bases separated the two germline ends. The CDR3 DNA sequence: TGTGCCAGCACCTCCGACAGCCAGCCCCAGCATTTT. It codes for CASTSDSQPQHF.

A few counts support this clonotype. This chain connects TRBV7-9 to TRBJ2-7; the D gene is possibly TRBD1 (6 bases). The CDR3 runs to 17 residues. Trimming pared 1 base from V and 3 bases from J, leaving 19 bases between. The germline V gene encodes CDR1 SEHNR and CDR2 FQNEAQ (reference sequence). The CDR3 spells CASSLGGGARGSYEQYF. CDR3 DNA: TGTGCCAGCAGCTTAGGAGGTGGGGCCAGGGGAAGCTACGAGCAGTACTTC.

The chain joins TRBV9 to TRBJ1-2; a weak D match, TRBD1 (6 bases). This CDR3 spans 17 amino acids. Germline V lookup: CDR1 SGDLS, CDR2 YYNGEE. The ends were cut back, 0 bases at V and 0 bases at J, with 15 bases in the middle. CDR3 in DNA: TGTGCCAGCAGCGTAGCCGTGGACAGCAAAACTAACTATGGCTACACCTTC. This sequence encodes CASSVAVDSKTNYGYTF. Complete variable domain (other parts from reference TRBV9 and TRBJ1-2): DSGVTQTPKHLITATGQRVTLRCSPRSGDLSVYWYQQSLDQGLQFLIQYYNGEERAKGNILERFSAQQFPDLHSELNLSSLELGDSALYFCASSVAVDSKTNYGYTFGSGTRLTVV.

V gene TRBV7-8 combines with J gene TRBJ2-5, with TRBD2 matching 7 bases. Germline CDR1 and CDR2: SGHVS and FQNEAQ. V shed 3 bases, J shed 2 bases, and the junction held 6 bases outside the gene matches. CDR3 length equals 15 residues. CDR3 protein: CASSFSGGLQETQYF. The CDR3 DNA reads TGTGCCAGCAGCTTTTCGGGAGGCCTACAAGAGACCCAGTACTTC.

This clonotype was counted between two and nine times. The chain has TRBV9 and TRBJ2-1, with 7 bases aligning to TRBD2. With 0 bases clipped from V and 0 bases from J, the junction kept 9 bases outside the gene matches. CDR1 is SGDLS and CDR2 is YYNGEE in the germline V gene. This CDR3 spans 18 amino acids. This CDR3 is CASSVDPSGMISYNEQFF. The CDR3 region has the DNA TGTGCCAGCAGCGTAGATCCTAGCGGCATGATCTCCTACAATGAGCAGTTCTTC. Using reference TRBV9 and TRBJ2-1 for the parts outside the CDR3, the full variable domain is DSGVTQTPKHLITATGQRVTLRCSPRSGDLSVYWYQQSLDQGLQFLIQYYNGEERAKGNILERFSAQQFPDLHSELNLSSLELGDSALYFCASSVDPSGMISYNEQFFGPGTRLTVL.

This sequence joins TRBV27 and TRBJ1-2, with D possibly TRBD1 on 6 matching bases. Germline CDR1 is MNHEY and CDR2 is SMNVEV (reference sequence). The CDR3 length is 16 residues. Trimming pared 5 bases from V and 0 bases from J, leaving 16 bases between. This CDR3 is CASSGAGAFPNYGYTF. For the CDR3, the DNA is TGTGCCAGCAGTGGGGCGGGGGCCTTCCCTAACTATGGCTACACCTTC.

This clonotype was seen a few times. The J gene is TRBJ2-7, the V gene TRBV6-1; D may be TRBD1 or TRBD2 (5 bases each). The germline V gene has CDR1 MNHNS and CDR2 SASEGT. The CDR3 is 16 amino acids. V lost 2 bases to trimming and J lost 1 base, with 15 bases between them. The CDR3 here is CASSEFRGTLSYEQYF. DNA for the CDR3: TGTGCCAGCAGTGAATTCCGAGGGACGCTTTCCTACGAGCAGTACTTC.

The chain is built from TRBV12-3 or TRBV12-4 and TRBJ2-1; D assignment may be TRBD1 or TRBD2 (5 bases each). This CDR3 is built from 14 residues. Deletions cut 2 bases from V and 8 bases from J, with 13 bases between. The CDR3 DNA reads TGTGCCAGCAGTTTAAAAGGGACCGTCGATGAGCAGTTCTTC. Its translation is CASSLKGTVDEQFF.

This clonotype has a count of ten or more. The chain is built from TRBV7-9 and TRBJ1-1; D unclear. The length of the CDR3 is 13 residues. The germline CDR1 and CDR2 sequences are SEHNR and FQNEAQ (reference sequence). Between the trimmed V and J ends, which lost 1 base and 5 bases, there was a span of 8 bases. CDR3 sequence (DNA): TGTGCCAGCAGCTTAGAAGGGTGGACTGAAGCTTTCTTT. Protein: CASSLEGWTEAFF.

This clonotype was seen more than once but under ten times. This chain links TRBV4-2 with TRBJ2-3; 9 bases agree with TRBD1. Trimming removed 0 bases from V and 4 bases from J; junction bases left unmatched: 5. The CDR3 extends over 16 amino acids. Germline CDR1 and CDR2: LGHNA and YNFKEQ. The CDR3 reads CASSQDWDRVPDTQYF. In DNA, the CDR3 is TGTGCCAGCAGCCAAGATTGGGACAGGGTTCCAGATACGCAGTATTTT.

This clonotype has just a few counts. The chain joins TRBV15 to TRBJ2-3, with TRBD1 matching 7 bases. V gave up 5 bases and J gave up 3 bases; unmatched junction bases: 8. Germline CDR1 and CDR2: LNHNV and YYDKDF (reference sequence). CDR3 length equals 15 residues. In nucleotides, the CDR3 is TGTGCCACCAGCGACCGATTACAGGGGACAGATACGCAGTATTTT. Protein product: CATSDRLQGTDTQYF.

This clonotype was seen ten or more times. The rearrangement joins TRBV11-1 to TRBJ2-7, with TRBD2 matching 10 bases. The CDR3 runs to 16 residues. Looked up from germline, CDR1 is SGHAT and CDR2 is FQDESV (reference sequence). Losses at the gene ends were 2 bases for V and 2 bases for J; bases not matched to a gene: 6. CDR3 bases: TGTGCCAGCAGCTTAACGTCTACTAGCGGGGCCTACGAGCAGTACTTC. This codes for CASSLTSTSGAYEQYF.

This clonotype was detected many times. The CDR3 protein is CASITGDGSSYEQYF. The DNA of the CDR3 is TGTGCCAGCATCACCGGGGACGGAAGCTCCTACGAGCAGTACTTC. The chain uses TRBV7-9 and TRBJ2-7; D tentatively fits TRBD1 or TRBD2 (5 bases each). V dropped 7 bases and J dropped 0 bases, with 16 bases sitting between them. Germline values: CDR1 SEHNR, CDR2 FQNEAQ (reference sequence). The CDR3 sequence is 15 residues long.

There are a few counts of this clonotype. The gene calls are TRBV5-1 and TRBJ2-3; TRBD1 matches 11 bases. The CDR3 length is 15 residues. Germline loops: CDR1 SGHRS, CDR2 YFSETQ. V trimming: 4 bases; J trimming: 8 bases; junction bases outside the gene matches: 9. CDR3 in amino acids: CASSQPGQGVVTQYF. CDR3 nucleotides: TGCGCCAGCAGCCAACCGGGACAGGGGGTTGTTACGCAGTATTTT.

This clonotype was recorded many times. The chain couples TRBV5-1 to TRBJ2-7; 11 bases map to TRBD2. Germline V lookup: CDR1 SGHRS, CDR2 YFSETQ. The V segment lost 3 bases and the J segment 3 bases; nucleotides outside the gene matches: 5. The CDR3 sequence is 15 residues long. The CDR3: CASSSGLADHYEQYF. In DNA form, the CDR3 reads TGCGCCAGCAGCTCGGGACTAGCGGACCACTACGAGCAGTACTTC.

The CDR3 sequence is CASSSQGNTEAFF. The CDR3 DNA is TGTGCCAGCAGTTCACAGGGGAACACTGAAGCTTTCTTT. The rearrangement links TRBV6-5 to TRBJ1-1; a possible D gene is TRBD1 (6 bases). The CDR3 has 13 residues. V lost 4 bases and J 1 base, leaving 7 bases between the germline ends. Germline loops: CDR1 MNHEY, CDR2 SVGAGI.

The chain joins TRBV2 to TRBJ2-7; 9 bases match TRBD1. Germline CDR1 SNHLY, CDR2 FYNNEI. This CDR3 is built from 15 residues. J lost 2 bases, V lost 1 base, and 3 bases had no gene match. The CDR3 protein is CASSEGTGVTYEQYF. In DNA form, the CDR3 reads TGTGCCAGCAGTGAAGGGACAGGGGTCACCTACGAGCAGTACTTC.

The chain employs TRBV7-9 and TRBJ1-5; 7 nucleotides line up with TRBD1. The length of the CDR3 is 14 residues. CDR1 and CDR2 (germline): SEHNR, FQNEAQ (reference sequence). After removal of 5 bases from V and 3 bases from J, the junction contained 4 bases not matched to a gene. The CDR3 DNA follows: TGTGCCAGCAGCCTAGGGACAGCCAATCAGCCCCAGCATTTT. Translating it yields CASSLGTANQPQHF.